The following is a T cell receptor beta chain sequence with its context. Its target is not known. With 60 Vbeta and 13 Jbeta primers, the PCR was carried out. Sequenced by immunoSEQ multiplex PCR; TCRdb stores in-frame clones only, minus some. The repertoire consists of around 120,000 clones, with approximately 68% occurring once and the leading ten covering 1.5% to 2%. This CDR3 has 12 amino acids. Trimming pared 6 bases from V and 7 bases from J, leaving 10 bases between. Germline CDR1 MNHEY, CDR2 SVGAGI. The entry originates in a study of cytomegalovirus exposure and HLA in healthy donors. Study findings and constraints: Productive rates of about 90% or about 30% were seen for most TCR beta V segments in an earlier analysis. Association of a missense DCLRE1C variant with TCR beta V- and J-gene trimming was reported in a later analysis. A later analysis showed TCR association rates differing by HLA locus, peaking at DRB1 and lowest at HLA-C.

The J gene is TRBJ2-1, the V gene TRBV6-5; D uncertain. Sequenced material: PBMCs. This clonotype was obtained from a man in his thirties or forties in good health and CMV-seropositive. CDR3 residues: CASRSVVNEQFF. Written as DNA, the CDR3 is TGTGCCAGCAGGTCCGTCGTGAATGAGCAGTTCTTC.